This T cell receptor beta chain was identified during a study of cytotoxic CD8 clonotypes in ibrutinib-treated CLL. Background on the study: The patients comprised approximately 11 relapsed/refractory and 15 treatment-naive cases, around 17 IGHV unmutated. Average yields of roughly 260,000 productive templates and tens of thousands of productive rearrangements characterized the samples.

This clone showed up just a few times. TCRdb's copy holds only in-frame clones and misses some; the assay was immunoSEQ multiplex PCR. The sample includes around 300,000 clones, 80% seen only once; the top ten take 6.7%. The starting material was PBMCs, obtained before ibrutinib treatment. This sequence was found in a human donor with chronic lymphocytic leukemia.

In DNA form, the CDR3 reads TGCGCCAGCAGCCTTCAGCCGGGACGCAGGTCCTACGAGCAGTACTTC. Its protein is CASSLQPGRRSYEQYF. The chain combines TRBV4-1 with TRBJ2-7; tentatively, D is TRBD1 or TRBD2 (5 bases each). The length of the CDR3 is 16 residues. CDR1 and CDR2 (germline): MGHRA, YSYEKL. Trimming pared 4 bases from V and 1 base from J, leaving 17 bases between.